This T cell receptor beta chain derives from a study of blood T cell repertoires in COVID-19. Study background: In each case, the material was cDNA or gDNA derived from T cells, B-cell-depleted T cells, or PBMCs.

This CDR3 is built from 13 residues. Trimming took 8 bases from V and 4 from J, leaving 12 bases between them. Measured with immunoSEQ multiplex PCR; TCRdb has only the in-frame clones, and not every one. The data contain roughly 200,000 clones, about four fifths of them singletons. Specimen: peripheral blood. This clonotype was obtained from a woman aged 40 to 50 with COVID-19, enrolled during active disease. The chain joins TRBV12-3 or TRBV12-4 to TRBJ1-5, with TRBD1 as a possible D gene (6 bases). The DNA of the CDR3 is TGTGCCAGCCATGACAGGTTAAATCAGCCCCAGCATTTT. As protein: CASHDRLNQPQHF.